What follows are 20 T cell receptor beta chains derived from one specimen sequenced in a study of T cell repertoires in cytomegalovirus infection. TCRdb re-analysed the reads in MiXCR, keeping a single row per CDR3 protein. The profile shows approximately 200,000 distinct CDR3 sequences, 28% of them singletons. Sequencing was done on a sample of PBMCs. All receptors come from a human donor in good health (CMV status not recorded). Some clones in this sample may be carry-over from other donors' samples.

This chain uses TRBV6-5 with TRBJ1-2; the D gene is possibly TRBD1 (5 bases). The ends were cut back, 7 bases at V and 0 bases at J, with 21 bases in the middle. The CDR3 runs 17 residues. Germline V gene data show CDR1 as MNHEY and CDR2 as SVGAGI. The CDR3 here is CASTFGNRREANYGYTF. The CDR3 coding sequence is TGTGCCAGCACTTTTGGCAACCGCAGGGAAGCTAACTATGGCTACACCTTC.

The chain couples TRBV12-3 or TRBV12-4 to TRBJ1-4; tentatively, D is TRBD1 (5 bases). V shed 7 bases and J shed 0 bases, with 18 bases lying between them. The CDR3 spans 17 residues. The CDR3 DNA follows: TGTGCCAGCATGGGGCCTAAAAAATATGCAACTAATGAAAAACTGTTTTTT. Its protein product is CASMGPKKYATNEKLFF.

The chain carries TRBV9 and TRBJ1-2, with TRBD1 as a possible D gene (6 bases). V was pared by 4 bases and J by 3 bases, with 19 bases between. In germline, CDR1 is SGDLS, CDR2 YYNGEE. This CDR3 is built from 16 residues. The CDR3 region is CASSLRDTQVDYGYTF. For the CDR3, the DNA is TGTGCCAGCAGCTTGCGGGACACCCAGGTGGACTATGGCTACACCTTC.

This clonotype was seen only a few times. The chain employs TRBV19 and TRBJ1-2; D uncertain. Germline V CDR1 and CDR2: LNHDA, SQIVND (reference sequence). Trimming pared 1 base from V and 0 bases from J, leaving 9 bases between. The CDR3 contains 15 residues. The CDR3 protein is CASSIGGWTNYGYTF. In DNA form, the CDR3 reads TGTGCCAGTAGTATAGGTGGCTGGACTAACTATGGCTACACCTTC.

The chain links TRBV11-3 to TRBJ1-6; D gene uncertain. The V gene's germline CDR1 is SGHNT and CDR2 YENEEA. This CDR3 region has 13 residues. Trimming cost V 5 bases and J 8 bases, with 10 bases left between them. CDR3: CASSPDPDSPLHF. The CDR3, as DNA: TGTGCCAGCAGCCCCGACCCCGATTCACCCCTCCACTTT.

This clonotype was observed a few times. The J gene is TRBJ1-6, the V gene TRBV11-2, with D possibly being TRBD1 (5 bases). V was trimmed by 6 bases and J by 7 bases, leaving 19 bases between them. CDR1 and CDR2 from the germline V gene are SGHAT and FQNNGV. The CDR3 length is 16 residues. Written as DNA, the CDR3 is TGTGCCAGCAGACCCCCAGGGAGGGGAAGAAATTCACCCCTCCACTTT. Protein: CASRPPGRGRNSPLHF.

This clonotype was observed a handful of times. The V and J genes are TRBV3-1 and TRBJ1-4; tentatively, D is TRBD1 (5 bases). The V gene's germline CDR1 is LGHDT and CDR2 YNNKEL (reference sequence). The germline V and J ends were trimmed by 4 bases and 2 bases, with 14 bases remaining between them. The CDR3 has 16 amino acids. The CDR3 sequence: CASSPTRGTTNEKLFF. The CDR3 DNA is TGTGCCAGCAGCCCCACAAGAGGGACGACTAATGAAAAACTGTTTTTT.

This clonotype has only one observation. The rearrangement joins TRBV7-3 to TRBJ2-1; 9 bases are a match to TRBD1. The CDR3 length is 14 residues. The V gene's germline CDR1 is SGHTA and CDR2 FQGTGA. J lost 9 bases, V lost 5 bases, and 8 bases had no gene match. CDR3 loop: CASSPTGGLGEQFF. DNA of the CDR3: TGTGCCAGCAGCCCGACAGGGGGGTTGGGTGAGCAGTTCTTC. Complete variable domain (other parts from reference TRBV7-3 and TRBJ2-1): GAGVSQTPSNKVTEKGKYVELRCDPISGHTALYWYRQSLGQGPEFLIYFQGTGAADDSGLPNDRFFAVRPEGSVSTLKIQRTERGDSAVYLCASSPTGGLGEQFFGPGTRLTVL.

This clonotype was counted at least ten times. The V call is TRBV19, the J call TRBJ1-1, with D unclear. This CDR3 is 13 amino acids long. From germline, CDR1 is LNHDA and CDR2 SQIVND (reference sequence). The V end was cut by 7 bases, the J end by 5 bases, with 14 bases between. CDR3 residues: CASKAGVDTEAFF. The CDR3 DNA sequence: TGTGCCAGTAAGGCGGGAGTGGATACTGAAGCTTTCTTT.

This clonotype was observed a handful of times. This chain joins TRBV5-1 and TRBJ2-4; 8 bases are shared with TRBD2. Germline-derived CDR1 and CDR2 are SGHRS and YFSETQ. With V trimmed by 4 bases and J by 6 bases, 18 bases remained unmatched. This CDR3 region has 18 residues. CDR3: CASSTLTGGASEGNIQYF. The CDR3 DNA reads TGCGCCAGCAGCACACTCACGGGGGGGGCCTCCGAGGGAAACATTCAGTACTTC.

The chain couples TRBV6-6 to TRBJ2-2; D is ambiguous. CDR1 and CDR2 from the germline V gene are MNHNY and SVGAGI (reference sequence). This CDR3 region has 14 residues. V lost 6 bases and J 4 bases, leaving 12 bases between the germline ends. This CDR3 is CASSQRPGTGELFF. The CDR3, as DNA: TGTGCCAGCAGCCAACGACCCGGCACCGGGGAGCTGTTTTTT.

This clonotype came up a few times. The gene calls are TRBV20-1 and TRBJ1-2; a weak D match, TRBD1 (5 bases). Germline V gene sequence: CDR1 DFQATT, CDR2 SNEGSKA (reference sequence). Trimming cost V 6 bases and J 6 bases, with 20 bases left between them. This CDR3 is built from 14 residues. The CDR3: CSADNPDRRDGYTF. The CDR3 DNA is TGCAGTGCCGACAACCCCGACAGACGTGATGGCTACACCTTC.

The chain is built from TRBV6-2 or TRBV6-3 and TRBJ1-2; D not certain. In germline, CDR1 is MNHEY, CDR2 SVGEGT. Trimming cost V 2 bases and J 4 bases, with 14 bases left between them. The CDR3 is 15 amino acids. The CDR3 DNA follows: TGTGCCAGCAGTTACGAGTGGGGAAGTCCCTATGGCTACACCTTC. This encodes CASSYEWGSPYGYTF.

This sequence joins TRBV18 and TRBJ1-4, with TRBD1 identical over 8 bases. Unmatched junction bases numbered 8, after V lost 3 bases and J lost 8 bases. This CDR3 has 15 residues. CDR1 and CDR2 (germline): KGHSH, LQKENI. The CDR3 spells CASSPMDRAGEKLFF. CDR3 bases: TGTGCCAGCTCACCGATGGACAGGGCCGGCGAAAAACTGTTTTTT.

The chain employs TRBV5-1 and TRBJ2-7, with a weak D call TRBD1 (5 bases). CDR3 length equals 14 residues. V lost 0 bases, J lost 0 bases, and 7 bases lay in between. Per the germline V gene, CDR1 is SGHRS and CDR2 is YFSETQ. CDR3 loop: CASSLGTYSYEQYF. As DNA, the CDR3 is TGCGCCAGCAGCTTGGGGACATACTCCTACGAGCAGTACTTC.

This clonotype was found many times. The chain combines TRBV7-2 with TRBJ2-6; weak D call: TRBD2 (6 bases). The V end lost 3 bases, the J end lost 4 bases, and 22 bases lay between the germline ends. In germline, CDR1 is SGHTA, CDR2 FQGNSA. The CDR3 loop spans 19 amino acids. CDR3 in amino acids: CASSFPRGPNAGGANVLTF. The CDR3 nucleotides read TGTGCCAGCAGCTTCCCTAGAGGACCTAATGCGGGAGGGGCCAACGTCCTGACTTTC.

The CDR3 spells CASSMNGDGETQYF. CDR3 nucleotides: TGTGCCAGCAGCATGAACGGTGATGGAGAGACCCAGTACTTC. The chain is built from TRBV7-2 and TRBJ2-5, with unresolved D. Between the trimmed V and J ends, which lost 5 bases and 4 bases, there was a span of 14 bases. Germline assignment: CDR1 SGHTA and CDR2 FQGNSA. The CDR3 loop spans 14 amino acids.

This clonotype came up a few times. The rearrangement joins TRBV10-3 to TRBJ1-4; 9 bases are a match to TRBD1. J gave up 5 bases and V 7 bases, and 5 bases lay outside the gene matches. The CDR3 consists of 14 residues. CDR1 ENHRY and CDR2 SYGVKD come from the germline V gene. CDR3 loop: CAIKGTGLNEKLFF. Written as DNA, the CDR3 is TGTGCCATCAAGGGGACAGGGTTAAATGAAAAACTGTTTTTT.

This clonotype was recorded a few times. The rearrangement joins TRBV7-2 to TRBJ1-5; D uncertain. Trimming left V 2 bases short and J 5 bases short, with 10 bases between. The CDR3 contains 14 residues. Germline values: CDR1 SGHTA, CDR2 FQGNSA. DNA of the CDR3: TGTGCCAGCAGCTTAATGGGTAGGGATCAGCCCCAGCATTTT. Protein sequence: CASSLMGRDQPQHF.

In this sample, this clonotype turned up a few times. The CDR3 here is CASSHYGGSTEAFF. In DNA form, the CDR3 reads TGTGCCAGCAGCCATTACGGGGGAAGCACTGAAGCTTTCTTT. V usage is TRBV3-1 and J usage is TRBJ1-1; D possibly corresponds to TRBD1 (5 bases). This CDR3 has 14 residues. CDR1 is LGHDT, CDR2 YNNKEL, per germline (reference sequence). V was clipped by 3 bases and J by 4 bases, with 12 bases between them.